This T cell receptor (beta chain) emerged from a study of blood T cell repertoires in COVID-19. For the study at large: Sources were T cells, B-cell-depleted T cells, or PBMCs; the material itself was cDNA or gDNA.

Using immunoSEQ multiplex PCR, the repertoire was profiled, and TCRdb retains in-frame clones only, with some absent. Of a few hundred thousand clones in the sample, approximately 81% were seen once. Trimming stripped 0 bases from V and 0 bases from J, with 15 bases between. CDR1 SGHTA and CDR2 FQGNSA come from the germline V gene. The CDR3 runs to 18 residues. The receptor comes from a woman younger than 35 with acute or convalescent COVID-19. The sample taken for sequencing was peripheral blood. V is TRBV7-2 and J is TRBJ2-1; D may be TRBD1 (5 bases). Here the CDR3 DNA reads TGTGCCAGCAGCTTAGCGAAGTCTAGGGGAAGCTCCTACAATGAGCAGTTCTTC. Amino acid sequence: CASSLAKSRGSSYNEQFF.